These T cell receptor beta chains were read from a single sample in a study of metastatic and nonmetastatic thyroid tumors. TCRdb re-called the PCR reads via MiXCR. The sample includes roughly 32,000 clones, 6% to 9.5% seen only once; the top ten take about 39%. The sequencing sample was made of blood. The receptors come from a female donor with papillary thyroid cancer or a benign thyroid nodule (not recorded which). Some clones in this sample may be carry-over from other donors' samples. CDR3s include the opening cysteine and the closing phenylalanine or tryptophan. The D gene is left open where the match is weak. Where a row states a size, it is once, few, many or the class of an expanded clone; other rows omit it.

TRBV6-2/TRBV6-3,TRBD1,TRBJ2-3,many,CASSYQGGLSTDTQYF,TGTGCCAGCAGTTACCAAGGGGGCCTAAGCACAGATACGCAGTATTTT
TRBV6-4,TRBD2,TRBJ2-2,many,CASSDSGTTGSGELFF,TGTGCCAGCAGTGACTCCGGGACTACTGGCTCCGGGGAGCTGTTTTTT
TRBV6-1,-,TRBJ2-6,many,CASSIIGSGANVLTF,TGTGCCAGCAGTATTATAGGGAGTGGGGCCAACGTCCTGACTTTC
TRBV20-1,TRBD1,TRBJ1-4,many,CSARAPGTANEKLFF,TGCAGTGCTAGAGCCCCCGGGACAGCTAATGAAAAACTGTTTTTT
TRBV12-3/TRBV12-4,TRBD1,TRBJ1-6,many,CASMIGTGRPPLHF,TGTGCCAGCATGATAGGGACAGGGCGGCCACCCCTCCACTTT
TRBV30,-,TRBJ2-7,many,CASDSSYEQYF,TGTGCCTCGGACAGCTCCTACGAGCAGTACTTC
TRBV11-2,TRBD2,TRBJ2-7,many,CASSLPLAGGPYEQYF,TGTGCCAGCAGCTTACCTCTAGCGGGGGGACCATACGAGCAGTACTTC
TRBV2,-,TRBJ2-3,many,CASNRVGADTQYF,TGTGCCAGCAACAGGGTGGGTGCAGATACGCAGTATTTT
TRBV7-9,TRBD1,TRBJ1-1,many,CASRPGQGKNTEAFF,TGTGCCAGCAGGCCGGGACAGGGGAAGAACACTGAAGCTTTCTTT
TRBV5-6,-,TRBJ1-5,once,CAGSLKSGSGNQPQHF,TGTGCCGGCAGCCTGAAGTCAGGGTCGGGCAATCAGCCCCAGCATTTT
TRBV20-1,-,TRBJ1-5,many,CSARDESQGKQPQHF,TGCAGTGCTAGAGATGAGTCACAGGGCAAACAGCCCCAGCATTTT
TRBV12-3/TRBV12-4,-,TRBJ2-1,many,CASSPRRTIVHNEQFF,TGTGCCAGCAGTCCCCGTAGAACTATTGTCCACAATGAGCAGTTCTTC
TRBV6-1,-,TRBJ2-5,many,CASSVGETQYF,TGTGCCAGCAGTGTCGGAGAGACCCAGTACTTC
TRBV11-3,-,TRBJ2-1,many,CASSSPGSGFNEQFF,TGTGCCAGCAGCTCCCCAGGGTCCGGCTTCAATGAGCAGTTCTTC
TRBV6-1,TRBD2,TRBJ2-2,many,CASSEAVWGGTGTGELFF,TGTGCCAGCAGTGAAGCAGTCTGGGGGGGGACGGGCACCGGGGAGCTGTTTTTT
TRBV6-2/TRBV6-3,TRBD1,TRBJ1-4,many,CASRLAGTGAEKLFF,TGTGCCAGCAGACTCGCCGGGACAGGGGCTGAAAAACTGTTTTTT
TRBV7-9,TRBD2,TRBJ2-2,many,CASSFAGGIGELFF,TGTGCCAGCAGCTTCGCCGGGGGGATCGGGGAGCTGTTTTTT
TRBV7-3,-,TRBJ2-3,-,CAGSLKGPRGDLDTQYF,TGTGCCGGCAGCTTAAAGGGACCTCGAGGGGATCTAGATACGCAGTATTTT
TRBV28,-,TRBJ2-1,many,CASTKGGSSYNEQFF,TGTGCCAGCACAAAAGGAGGGAGCTCCTACAATGAGCAGTTCTTC
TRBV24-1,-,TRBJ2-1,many,CATSDLRPGYYNEQFF,TGTGCCACCAGTGATTTGCGCCCAGGGTACTACAATGAGCAGTTCTTC
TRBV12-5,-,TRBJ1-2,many,CASFRTQTEGYTF,TGTGCTAGTTTCCGGACCCAAACGGAGGGCTACACCTTC
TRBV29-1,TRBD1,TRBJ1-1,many,CSVIPGGGSTEAFF,TGCAGCGTGATACCAGGGGGCGGTAGTACTGAAGCTTTCTTT
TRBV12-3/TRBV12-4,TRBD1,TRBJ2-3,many,CASSLDRGRTDTQYF,TGTGCCAGCAGTCTGGACAGGGGGCGCACAGATACGCAGTATTTT
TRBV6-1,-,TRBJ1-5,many,CATTDRWSNQPQHF,TGTGCCACTACCGACAGGTGGAGCAATCAGCCCCAGCATTTT
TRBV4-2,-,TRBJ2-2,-,CASSQDLGGQSTRELFF,TGTGCCAGCAGCCAAGATCTAGGAGGGCAGAGCACCAGGGAGCTGTTTTTC
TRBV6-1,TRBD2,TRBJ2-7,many,CASSQNPRGGTSYEQYF,TGTGCCAGCAGCCAAAATCCGCGCGGGGGGACTTCCTACGAGCAGTACTTC
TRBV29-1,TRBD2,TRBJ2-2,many,CSVAGLAGVITGELFF,TGCAGCGTCGCGGGACTAGCGGGAGTTATCACCGGGGAGCTGTTTTTT
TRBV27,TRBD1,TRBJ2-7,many,CASSLSVGDRVYEQYF,TGTGCCAGCAGTTTATCGGTCGGGGACAGGGTCTACGAGCAGTACTTC
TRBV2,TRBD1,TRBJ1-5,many,CASSSGTGGLAQPQHF,TGTGCCAGCAGTTCCGGGACAGGGGGCCTTGCGCAGCCCCAGCATTTT
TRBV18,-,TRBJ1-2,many,CASSQGRADGYTF,TGTGCCAGCTCACAGGGACGAGCAGATGGCTACACCTTC
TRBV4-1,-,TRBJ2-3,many,CASSQILSTDTQYF,TGCGCCAGCAGCCAAATCCTAAGCACAGATACGCAGTATTTT
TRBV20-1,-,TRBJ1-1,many,CSAPPGGNTEAFF,TGCAGTGCTCCCCCCGGGGGGAACACTGAAGCTTTCTTT
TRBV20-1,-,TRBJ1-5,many,CSADSGFLDQPQHF,TGCAGTGCCGACTCAGGGTTTCTGGATCAGCCCCAGCATTTT
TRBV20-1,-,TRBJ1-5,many,CSSGWPELPQHF,TGCAGTTCGGGGTGGCCTGAGTTGCCCCAGCATTTT
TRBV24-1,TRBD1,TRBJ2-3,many,CATSDPGQGSDTQYF,TGTGCCACCAGTGATCCGGGACAGGGGTCAGATACGCAGTATTTT
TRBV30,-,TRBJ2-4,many,CAMAWHQGIRAKNIQYF,TGTGCCATGGCATGGCATCAGGGGATCCGCGCCAAAAACATTCAGTACTTC
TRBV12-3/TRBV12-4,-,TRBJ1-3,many,CASSFGLGNTIYF,TGTGCCAGCAGTTTTGGGCTTGGAAACACCATATATTTT
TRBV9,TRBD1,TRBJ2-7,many,CASSVFGTGDYEQYF,TGTGCCAGCAGCGTATTCGGGACAGGGGACTACGAGCAGTACTTC
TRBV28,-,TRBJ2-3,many,CASRGLRRTDTQYF,TGTGCCAGCCGAGGCCTAAGACGCACAGATACGCAGTATTTT
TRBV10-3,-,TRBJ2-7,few,CAISDLAWPRAYEQYF,TGCGCCATCAGCGACTTAGCTTGGCCCAGAGCCTACGAGCAGTACTTC
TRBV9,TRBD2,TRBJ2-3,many,CASTPRGGGDTQYF,TGTGCCAGCACCCCCCGGGGGGGCGGGGATACGCAGTATTTT
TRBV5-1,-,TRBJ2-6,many,CASSLMTVGANVLTF,TGCGCCAGCAGCTTGATGACAGTCGGGGCCAACGTCCTGACTTTC
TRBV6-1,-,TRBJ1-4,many,CASSEGIEGREKLFF,TGTGCCAGCAGTGAAGGGATTGAAGGACGAGAAAAACTGTTTTTT
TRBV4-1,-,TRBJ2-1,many,CASSQDHNNYNEQFF,TGCGCCAGCAGCCAAGATCACAACAACTACAATGAGCAGTTCTTC
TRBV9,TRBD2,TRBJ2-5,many,CASSPGTSGETQYF,TGTGCCAGCAGCCCCGGGACTAGCGGAGAGACCCAGTACTTC
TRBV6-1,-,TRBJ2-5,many,CASSSNPHRDGQETQYF,TGTGCCAGCAGTAGTAATCCCCATCGGGACGGACAAGAGACCCAGTACTTC
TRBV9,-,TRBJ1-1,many,CASSVEVNTEAFF,TGTGCCAGCAGCGTAGAGGTGAACACTGAAGCTTTCTTT
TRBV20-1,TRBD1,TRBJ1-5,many,CSAWTGVNSNQPQHF,TGCAGTGCCTGGACAGGGGTCAATAGCAATCAGCCCCAGCATTTT
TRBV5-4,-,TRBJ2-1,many,CASSFIGILEQFF,TGTGCCAGCAGCTTTATCGGGATCCTGGAGCAGTTCTTC
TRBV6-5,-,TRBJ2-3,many,CASSYRQGSTDTQYF,TGTGCCAGCAGTTACAGGCAGGGGAGCACAGATACGCAGTATTTT
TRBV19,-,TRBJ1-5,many,CASNPGTTFNQPQHF,TGTGCCAGTAATCCCGGGACAACCTTCAATCAGCCCCAGCATTTT
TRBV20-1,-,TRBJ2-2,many,CSARDRVRNTGELFF,TGCAGTGCTAGAGATCGTGTCAGGAACACCGGGGAGCTGTTTTTT
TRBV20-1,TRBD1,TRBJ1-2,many,CSVQDRTYGYTF,TGCAGTGTTCAGGACAGGACCTATGGCTACACCTTC